The next 31 T cell receptor beta chains were all read from a single sample in a study of lymphopenia after photon versus proton radiotherapy. The method was immunoSEQ multiplex PCR; TCRdb's version includes in-frame clones alone and lacks a portion of them. Among approximately 160,000 clones, approximately 90% were seen once, and the ten largest hold about 4.3%. The specimen comprised peripheral blood, sampled from a patient treated with photon-based radiotherapy. These receptors were collected from a man in his forties or fifties with gastric cancer.

This clone was recorded once. The V and J genes are TRBV7-3 and TRBJ2-1; D is ambiguous. The germline V gene has CDR1 SGHTA and CDR2 FQGTGA. This CDR3 region has 15 residues. Trimming pared 1 base from V and 0 bases from J, leaving 7 bases between. As DNA, the CDR3 is TGTGCCAGCAGCTTAATGTCAAGCTCCTACAATGAGCAGTTCTTC. Protein product: CASSLMSSSYNEQFF. Full variable domain (missing parts from reference TRBV7-3 and TRBJ2-1): GAGVSQTPSNKVTEKGKYVELRCDPISGHTALYWYRQSLGQGPEFLIYFQGTGAADDSGLPNDRFFAVRPEGSVSTLKIQRTERGDSAVYLCASSLMSSSYNEQFFGPGTRLTVL.

The rearrangement links TRBV6-6 to TRBJ2-3; perhaps TRBD1 as D (5 bases). Germline lookup yields CDR1 MNHNY and CDR2 SVGAGI (reference sequence). CDR3 length equals 14 residues. V was clipped by 6 bases and J by 5 bases, with 15 bases between them. The CDR3 region has the DNA TGTGCCAGCAGACCCAGGGCGGTGGGAGATACGCAGTATTTT. This translates into CASRPRAVGDTQYF.

The CDR3 spells CASSQEGLVNEKLFF. CDR3 sequence (DNA): TGCGCCAGCAGCCAGGAGGGTCTGGTTAATGAAAAACTGTTTTTT. The chain has TRBV4-3 and TRBJ1-4; D ambiguous. The CDR3 totals 15 residues. Germline values: CDR1 LGHNA, CDR2 YSLEER. V lost 3 bases to trimming and J lost 4 bases, with 12 bases between them.

The chain joins TRBV19 to TRBJ2-7; tentative D call: TRBD1 (5 bases). Germline assignment: CDR1 LNHDA and CDR2 SQIVND (reference sequence). This CDR3 spans 15 amino acids. The V end lost 1 base, the J end lost 4 bases, and 14 bases lay between the germline ends. This CDR3 is CASSIAAGPLYEQYF. In nucleotides, the CDR3 is TGTGCCAGTAGTATAGCCGCAGGGCCCTTGTACGAGCAGTACTTC.

The chain has TRBV7-2 and TRBJ1-3, with a tentative D call TRBD1 (6 bases). This CDR3 contains 15 residues. Germline CDR1 is SGHTA and CDR2 is FQGNSA. Deletions cut 2 bases from V and 2 bases from J, with 10 bases between. The CDR3 protein is CASSLSGAAGNTIYF. The CDR3 DNA sequence: TGTGCCAGCAGCTTATCGGGGGCCGCTGGAAACACCATATATTTT.

This chain uses TRBV7-2 with TRBJ2-3; 7 bases line up with TRBD1. The CDR3 extends over 14 amino acids. The germline CDR1 and CDR2 sequences are SGHTA and FQGNSA. Losses at the gene ends were 6 bases for V and 4 bases for J; bases not matched to a gene: 7. The CDR3 here is CASRATGVPDTQYF. DNA for the CDR3: TGTGCCAGCAGGGCCACAGGGGTGCCAGATACGCAGTATTTT.

V gene TRBV30 combines with J gene TRBJ1-6; D is perhaps TRBD1 (6 bases). The V end lost 3 bases, the J end lost 10 bases, and 13 bases lay between the germline ends. The CDR3 is made up of 13 amino acids. Germline lookup yields CDR1 GTSNPN and CDR2 SVGIG (reference sequence). The CDR3 nucleotides are TGTGCCTGGAGACAGGGACGCAACTCACCCCTCCACTTT. It encodes CAWRQGRNSPLHF.

This clone was observed once. The rearrangement links TRBV14 to TRBJ1-2, with TRBD1 as a possible D gene (6 bases). The length of the CDR3 is 15 residues. Trimming removed 4 bases from V and 4 bases from J, with 16 bases in between. Germline loops: CDR1 SGHDN, CDR2 FVKESK. CDR3 residues: CASSRGGRGIYGYTF. In DNA, the CDR3 is TGTGCCAGCAGCCGCGGTGGCAGGGGAATCTATGGCTACACCTTC.

The chain carries TRBV6-5 and TRBJ2-3; D gene ambiguous. Trimming shortened V by 8 bases and J by 1 base, and 10 bases separated the two germline ends. The germline V gene has CDR1 MNHEY and CDR2 SVGAGI. This CDR3 has 13 amino acids. DNA for the CDR3: TGTGCCAGCCGAGGAACAGGCACAGATACGCAGTATTTT. Translating gives CASRGTGTDTQYF.

The chain recombines TRBV2 with TRBJ2-1; no clear D gene. V was cut by 11 bases and J by 0 bases, with 11 bases left in between. CDR3 length: 13 amino acids. Per germline, CDR1 SNHLY and CDR2 FYNNEI. The CDR3 DNA reads as TGTGCCTCTGCTTGGGGCTCCTACAATGAGCAGTTCTTC. Translating it yields CASAWGSYNEQFF.

The chain uses TRBV7-2 and TRBJ2-3; 8 nucleotides agree with TRBD2. From germline, CDR1 is SGHTA and CDR2 FQGNSA. V shed 5 bases and J 3 bases; nucleotides not matched to a gene: 7. The CDR3 spans 15 residues. The CDR3 spells CASSPPGLETDTQYF. DNA for the CDR3: TGTGCCAGCAGCCCACCGGGACTAGAAACAGATACGCAGTATTTT.

V and J are TRBV5-1 and TRBJ2-1, with 8 bases fitting TRBD1. Germline lookup yields CDR1 SGHRS and CDR2 YFSETQ. V shed 4 bases, J shed 4 bases, and the junction held 4 bases outside the gene matches. CDR3 length: 14 residues. CDR3 sequence: CASSLGQEYNEQFF. CDR3 bases: TGCGCCAGCAGCCTGGGACAGGAGTACAATGAGCAGTTCTTC.

The chain couples TRBV19 to TRBJ1-1; 7 bases are a match to TRBD1. The CDR3 has 14 amino acids. Germline assignment: CDR1 LNHDA and CDR2 SQIVND (reference sequence). J lost 1 base, V lost 4 bases, and 3 bases had no gene match. This CDR3 is CASSTGQANTEAFF. The CDR3 DNA reads TGTGCCAGTAGTACCGGACAGGCGAACACTGAAGCTTTCTTT.

The CDR3 DNA follows: TGTGCCAGCAGCTTTGAGGGCAGGGAGGGCTACACCTTC. It is translated as CASSFEGREGYTF. The chain joins TRBV7-2 to TRBJ1-2, with D possibly TRBD1 on 5 matching bases. The V gene's germline CDR1 is SGHTA and CDR2 FQGNSA. This CDR3 has 13 amino acids. Trimming pared 3 bases from V and 8 bases from J, leaving 13 bases between. The full variable domain, rest sourced from reference TRBV7-2 and TRBJ1-2, is GAGVSQSPSNKVTEKGKDVELRCDPISGHTALYWYRQSLGQGLEFLIYFQGNSAPDKSGLPSDRFSAERTGGSVSTLTIQRTQQEDSAVYLCASSFEGREGYTFGSGTRLTVV.

The CDR3 loop reads CASSQRGNSYEQYF. The CDR3 bases are TGTGCCAGCAGCCAACGAGGGAACTCCTACGAGCAGTACTTC. The chain carries TRBV7-2 and TRBJ2-7, with TRBD2 as a possible D gene (5 bases). Looked up from germline, CDR1 is SGHTA and CDR2 is FQGNSA. CDR3 length: 14 amino acids. V gave up 5 bases and J gave up 0 bases, with 11 bases separating them.

In this sample, this clone turned up a few times. The chain uses TRBV5-1 and TRBJ1-5; TRBD1 agrees at 7 bases. The CDR3 extends over 14 amino acids. J was trimmed by 5 bases and V by 0 bases; bases with no gene match: 2. CDR1 is SGHRS and CDR2 is YFSETQ in the germline V gene. The DNA for the CDR3 is TGCGCCAGCAGCTTGGGACAGGGTGATCAGCCCCAGCATTTT. It is translated as CASSLGQGDQPQHF.

The table lists this clone with a count of one. The rearrangement links TRBV7-9 to TRBJ1-1; 7 nucleotides match TRBD1. Germline-derived CDR1 and CDR2 are SEHNR and FQNEAQ (reference sequence). There are 17 residues in the CDR3. V lost 1 base, J lost 6 bases, and 14 bases stayed unmatched. The CDR3 sequence: CASSLGGTADIPSEAFF. Written as DNA, the CDR3 is TGTGCCAGCAGCTTAGGAGGGACAGCAGATATTCCCTCTGAAGCTTTCTTT.

This clone was found a few times. The V call is TRBV29-1, the J call TRBJ2-3, with a possible D match to TRBD1 (6 bases). From germline, CDR1 is SQVTM and CDR2 ANQGSEA. V lost 3 bases and J lost 1, with 14 bases in between. CDR3 size: 15 residues. The CDR3 spells CSVDGDTSGTDTQYF. Written as DNA, the CDR3 is TGCAGCGTTGATGGGGACACCTCGGGCACAGATACGCAGTATTTT.

This clone was observed a single time. The gene calls are TRBV7-9 and TRBJ1-1; D might be TRBD1 (5 bases). Germline assignment: CDR1 SEHNR and CDR2 FQNEAQ (reference sequence). This CDR3 contains 16 residues. Trimming stripped 5 bases from V and 0 bases from J, with 16 bases between. The CDR3 DNA follows: TGTGCCAGCAGCCGGGGCCAGGGAAACATGAACACTGAAGCTTTCTTT. Encoded protein: CASSRGQGNMNTEAFF.

The CDR3 protein is CASSSPGSRETQYF. The DNA of the CDR3 is TGTGCCAGCAGCTCCCCGGGGAGTCGGGAGACCCAGTACTTC. The genes are TRBV7-2 and TRBJ2-5; a possible D gene is TRBD2 (5 bases). The germline CDR1 and CDR2 sequences are SGHTA and FQGNSA. The CDR3 sequence is 14 residues long. V was cut by 4 bases and J by 5 bases, with 14 bases left in between.

With respect to this clone: At one end the junction does not follow the germline gene, possibly because of a read error. The genes are TRBV6-6 and TRBJ1-1; TRBD1 is a possible D gene (6 bases). This CDR3 contains 9 residues. CDR1 is MNHNY and CDR2 is SVGAGI in the germline V gene (reference sequence). The CDR3 loop is CASTTGLIF. The CDR3 DNA sequence: TGTGCCAGCACCACAGGGTTGATCTTT.

This chain uses TRBV2 with TRBJ2-3; D uncertain. The ends were cut back, 6 bases at V and 3 bases at J, with 7 bases in the middle. This CDR3 region has 12 residues. Germline V gives CDR1 SNHLY, CDR2 FYNNEI. CDR3 in DNA: TGTGCCAGCAGCATCAGTACAGATACGCAGTATTTT. This encodes CASSISTDTQYF.

V usage is TRBV2 and J usage is TRBJ1-1, with D unclear. The CDR3 is 15 amino acids. Per the germline V gene, CDR1 is SNHLY and CDR2 is FYNNEI. V shed 8 bases and J shed 0 bases, with 16 bases lying between them. CDR3 in DNA: TGTGCCAGCCTAGTGAAACCGGGTATGAACACTGAAGCTTTCTTT. It translates to CASLVKPGMNTEAFF. Complete variable domain (other parts from reference TRBV2 and TRBJ1-1): EPEVTQTPSHQVTQMGQEVILRCVPISNHLYFYWYRQILGQKVEFLVSFYNNEISEKSEIFDDQFSVERPDGSNFTLKIRSTKLEDSAMYFCASLVKPGMNTEAFFGQGTRLTVV.

The chain couples TRBV5-4 to TRBJ1-1, with D maybe TRBD1 (6 bases). The CDR3 spans 14 residues. Germline lookup yields CDR1 SGHNT and CDR2 YYREEE (reference sequence). With 5 bases removed from V and 4 bases from J, the gap between germline ends came to 15 bases. The CDR3 DNA follows: TGTGCCAGCAGTCCGGGGGGCGGAGGCACTGAAGCTTTCTTT. It is translated as CASSPGGGGTEAFF.

This chain uses TRBV5-1 with TRBJ2-5; 7 bases agree with TRBD2. The CDR3 length is 16 residues. The germline CDR1 and CDR2 sequences are SGHRS and YFSETQ. Losses at the gene ends were 4 bases for V and 2 bases for J; bases not matched to a gene: 11. The DNA of the CDR3 is TGCGCCAGCAGCCCCCGGGGGGATAACATGCAAGAGACCCAGTACTTC. It specifies CASSPRGDNMQETQYF.

V and J are TRBV27 and TRBJ1-4, with D unresolved. Trimming stripped 1 base from V and 0 bases from J, with 6 bases between. The germline V gene has CDR1 MNHEY and CDR2 SMNVEV (reference sequence). This CDR3 is built from 15 residues. The DNA for the CDR3 is TGTGCCAGCAGTTTATTAGGTGCAACTAATGAAAAACTGTTTTTT. It translates to CASSLLGATNEKLFF.

This rearrangement joins TRBV7-3 to TRBJ2-1; TRBD2 agrees at 8 bases. The germline V gene has CDR1 SGHTA and CDR2 FQGTGA. The CDR3 consists of 14 residues. The V and J ends lost 4 bases and 8 bases, in that order; junction bases with no gene match: 7. The CDR3 DNA reads TGTGCCAGCAGCTCCGGGACTAGTTACGATGAGCAGTTCTTC. This sequence encodes CASSSGTSYDEQFF.

CDR3 sequence reads: CASSLYVGEQYF. The CDR3 DNA follows: TGTGCCAGCAGCTTGTATGTGGGCGAGCAGTACTTC. The V and J genes are TRBV7-2 and TRBJ2-7, with D unclear. The CDR3 consists of 12 residues. The germline V and J ends were trimmed by 3 bases and 6 bases, with 9 bases remaining between them. The germline V gene has CDR1 SGHTA and CDR2 FQGNSA.

The chain has TRBV28 and TRBJ1-5; 11 nucleotides line up with TRBD1. The CDR3 runs 17 residues. The V segment lost 7 bases and the J segment 7 bases; nucleotides outside the gene matches: 15. Germline CDR1 MDHEN, CDR2 SYDVKM. The DNA of the CDR3 is TGTGCCAGCACCCCCCCCGCGGGACAGGGGGTACGGCAGCCCCAGCATTTT. It is translated as CASTPPAGQGVRQPQHF.

The chain is built from TRBV7-9 and TRBJ2-1; TRBD1 aligns across 7 bases. Germline values: CDR1 SEHNR, CDR2 FQNEAQ (reference sequence). The CDR3 runs to 14 residues. V lost 1 base and J lost 5; bases outside the gene matches: 2. The DNA of the CDR3 is TGTGCCAGCAGCTTAGTAACAGGGGACAATGAGCAGTTCTTC. This encodes CASSLVTGDNEQFF.

The chain uses TRBV5-4 and TRBJ2-7, with D possibly being TRBD2 (6 bases). V dropped 2 bases and J dropped 3 bases, with 15 bases sitting between them. Germline assignment: CDR1 SGHNT and CDR2 YYREEE (reference sequence). This CDR3 comprises 15 residues. CDR3 sequence reads: CASSFQPRDFYEQYF. The CDR3 bases are TGTGCCAGCAGCTTCCAACCCCGGGACTTCTACGAGCAGTACTTC.